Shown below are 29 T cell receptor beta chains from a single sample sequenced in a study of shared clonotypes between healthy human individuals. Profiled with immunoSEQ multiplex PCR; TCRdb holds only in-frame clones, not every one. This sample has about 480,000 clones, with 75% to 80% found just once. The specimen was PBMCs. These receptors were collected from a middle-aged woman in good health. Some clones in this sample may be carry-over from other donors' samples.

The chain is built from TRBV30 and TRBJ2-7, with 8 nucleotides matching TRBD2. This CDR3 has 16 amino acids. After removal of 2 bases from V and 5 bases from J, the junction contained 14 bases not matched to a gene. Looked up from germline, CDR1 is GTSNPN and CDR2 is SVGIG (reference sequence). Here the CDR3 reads CAWSTYYRGTRDEQYF. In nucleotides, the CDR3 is TGTGCCTGGAGTACATATTATAGGGGGACTAGGGACGAGCAGTACTTC. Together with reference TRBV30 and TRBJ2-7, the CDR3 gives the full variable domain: SQTIHQWPATLVQPVGSPLSLECTVEGTSNPNLYWYRQAAGRGLQLLFYSVGIGQISSEVPQNLSASRPQDRQFILSSKKLLLSDSGFYLCAWSTYYRGTRDEQYFGPGTRLTVT.

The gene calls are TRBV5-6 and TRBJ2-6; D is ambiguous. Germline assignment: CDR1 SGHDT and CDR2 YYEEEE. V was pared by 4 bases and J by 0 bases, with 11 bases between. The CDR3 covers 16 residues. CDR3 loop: CASSAYFYSGANVLTF. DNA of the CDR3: TGTGCCAGCAGCGCTTACTTTTACTCTGGGGCCAACGTCCTGACTTTC.

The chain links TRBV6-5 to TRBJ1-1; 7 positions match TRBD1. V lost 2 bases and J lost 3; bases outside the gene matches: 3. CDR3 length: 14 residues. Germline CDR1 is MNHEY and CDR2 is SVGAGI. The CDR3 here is CASSYAQGDTEAFF. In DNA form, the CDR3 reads TGTGCCAGCAGTTACGCGCAGGGGGACACTGAAGCTTTCTTT.

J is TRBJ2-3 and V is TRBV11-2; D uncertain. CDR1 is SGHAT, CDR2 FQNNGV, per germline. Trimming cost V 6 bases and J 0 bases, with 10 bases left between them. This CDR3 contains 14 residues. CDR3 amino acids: CASRPLLSTDTQYF. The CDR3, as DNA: TGTGCCAGCAGACCTCTCTTGAGCACAGATACGCAGTATTTT.

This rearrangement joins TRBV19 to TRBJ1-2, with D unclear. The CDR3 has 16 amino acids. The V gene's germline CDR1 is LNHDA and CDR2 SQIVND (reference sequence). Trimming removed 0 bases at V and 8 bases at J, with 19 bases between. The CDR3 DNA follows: TGTGCCAGTAGTATAGAAGGGAGGATTAAAAGAGAAGGCTACACCTTC. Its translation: CASSIEGRIKREGYTF.

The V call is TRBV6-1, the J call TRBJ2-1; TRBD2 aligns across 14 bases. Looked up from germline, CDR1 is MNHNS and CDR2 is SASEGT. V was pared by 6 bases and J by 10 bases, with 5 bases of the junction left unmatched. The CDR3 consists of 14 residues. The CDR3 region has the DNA TGTGCCAGCAGGGGGACTAGCGGGAGACGGGAGCAGTTCTTC. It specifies CASRGTSGRREQFF.

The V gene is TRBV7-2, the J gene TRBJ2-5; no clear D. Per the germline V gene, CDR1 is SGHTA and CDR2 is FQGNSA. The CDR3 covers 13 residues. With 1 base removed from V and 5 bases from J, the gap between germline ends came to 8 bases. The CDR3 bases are TGTGCCAGCAGCTTAGGACCTGGGGAGACCCAGTACTTC. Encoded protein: CASSLGPGETQYF.

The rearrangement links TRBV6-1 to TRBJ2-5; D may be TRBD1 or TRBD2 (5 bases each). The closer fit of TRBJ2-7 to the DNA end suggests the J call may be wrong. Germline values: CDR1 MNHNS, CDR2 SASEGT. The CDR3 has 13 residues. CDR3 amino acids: CASSEGESNEQYF. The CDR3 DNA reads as TGTGCCAGCAGTGAGGGGGAATCCAACGAGCAGTACTTC.

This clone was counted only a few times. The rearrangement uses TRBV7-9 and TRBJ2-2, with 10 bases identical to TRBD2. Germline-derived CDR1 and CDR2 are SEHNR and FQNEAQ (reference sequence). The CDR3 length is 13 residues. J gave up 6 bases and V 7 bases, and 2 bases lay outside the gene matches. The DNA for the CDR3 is TGTGCCAGCAAGGGACTAGCGTCCGGGGAGCTGTTTTTT. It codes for CASKGLASGELFF.

CDR3 region: CASSLYRTSASSYEQYF. CDR3 nucleotides: TGTGCCAGCAGCTTATACCGAACTAGCGCCAGCTCCTACGAGCAGTACTTC. The chain combines TRBV7-9 with TRBJ2-7; TRBD2 aligns across 7 bases. The CDR3 covers 17 residues. CDR1 and CDR2 (germline): SEHNR, FQNEAQ (reference sequence). V dropped 2 bases and J dropped 0; count of bases not matched to a gene: 10.

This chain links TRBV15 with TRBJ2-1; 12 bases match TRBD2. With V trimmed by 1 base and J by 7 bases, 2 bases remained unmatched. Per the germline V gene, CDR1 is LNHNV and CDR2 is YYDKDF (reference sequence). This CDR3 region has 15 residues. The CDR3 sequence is CATSRGLAGGNEQFF. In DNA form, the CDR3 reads TGTGCCACCAGCAGAGGCCTAGCGGGAGGGAATGAGCAGTTCTTC.

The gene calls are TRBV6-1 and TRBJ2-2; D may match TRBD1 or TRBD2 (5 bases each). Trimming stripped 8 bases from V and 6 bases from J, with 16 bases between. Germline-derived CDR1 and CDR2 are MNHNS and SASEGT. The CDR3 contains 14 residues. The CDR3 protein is CASQTGTSSGELFF. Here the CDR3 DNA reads TGTGCCAGCCAAACCGGGACGTCTTCCGGGGAGCTGTTTTTT.

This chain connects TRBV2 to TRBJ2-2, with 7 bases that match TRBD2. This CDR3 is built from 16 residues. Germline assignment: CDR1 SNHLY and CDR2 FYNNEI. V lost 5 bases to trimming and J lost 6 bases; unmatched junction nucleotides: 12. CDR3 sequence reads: CASSLSGVAGAGELFF. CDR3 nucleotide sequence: TGTGCCAGCAGTTTGAGTGGGGTGGCGGGAGCCGGGGAGCTGTTTTTT. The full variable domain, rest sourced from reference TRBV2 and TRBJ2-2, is EPEVTQTPSHQVTQMGQEVILRCVPISNHLYFYWYRQILGQKVEFLVSFYNNEISEKSEIFDDQFSVERPDGSNFTLKIRSTKLEDSAMYFCASSLSGVAGAGELFFGEGSRLTVL.

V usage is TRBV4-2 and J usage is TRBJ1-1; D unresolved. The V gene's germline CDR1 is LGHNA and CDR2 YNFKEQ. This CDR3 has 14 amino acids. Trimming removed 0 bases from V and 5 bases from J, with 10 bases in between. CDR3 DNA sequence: TGTGCCAGCAGCCAAGACGGAATAGGAACTGAAGCTTTCTTT. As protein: CASSQDGIGTEAFF.

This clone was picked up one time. The CDR3 region is CASSRSLAGADEQYF. CDR3 bases: TGTGCCAGCAGCCGGTCCCTAGCGGGGGCTGACGAGCAGTACTTC. The chain uses TRBV7-9 and TRBJ2-7, with 10 positions matching TRBD2. Trimming removed 5 bases from V and 5 bases from J; junction bases left unmatched: 9. The CDR3 has 15 amino acids. CDR1 is SEHNR, CDR2 FQNEAQ, per germline (reference sequence).

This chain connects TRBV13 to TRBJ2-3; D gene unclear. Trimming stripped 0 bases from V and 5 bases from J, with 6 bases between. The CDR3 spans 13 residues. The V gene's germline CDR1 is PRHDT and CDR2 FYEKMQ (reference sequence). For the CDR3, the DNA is TGTGCCAGCAGCTTAGGCCGAGGAGATACGCAGTATTTT. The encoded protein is CASSLGRGDTQYF. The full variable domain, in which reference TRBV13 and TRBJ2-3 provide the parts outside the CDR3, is AAGVIQSPRHLIKEKRETATLKCYPIPRHDTVYWYQQGPGQDPQFLISFYEKMQSDKGSIPDRFSAQQFSDYHSELNMSSLELGDSALYFCASSLGRGDTQYFGPGTRLTVL.

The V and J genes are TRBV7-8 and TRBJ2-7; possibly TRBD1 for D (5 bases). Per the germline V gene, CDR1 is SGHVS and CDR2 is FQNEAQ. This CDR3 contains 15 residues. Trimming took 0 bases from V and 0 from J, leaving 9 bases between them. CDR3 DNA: TGTGCCAGCAGCTTAGCAACGACAGTCTCCTACGAGCAGTACTTC. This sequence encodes CASSLATTVSYEQYF.

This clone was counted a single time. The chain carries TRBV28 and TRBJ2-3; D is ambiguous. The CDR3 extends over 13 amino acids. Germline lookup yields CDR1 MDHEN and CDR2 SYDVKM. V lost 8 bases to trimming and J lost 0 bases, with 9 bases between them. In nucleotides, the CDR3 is TGTGCCAGCGCGACGGCTAGCACAGATACGCAGTATTTT. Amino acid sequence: CASATASTDTQYF.

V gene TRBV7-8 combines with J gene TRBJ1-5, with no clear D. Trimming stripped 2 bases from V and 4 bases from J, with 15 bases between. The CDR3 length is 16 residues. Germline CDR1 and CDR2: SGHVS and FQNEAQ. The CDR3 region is CASSLKASPTNQPQHF. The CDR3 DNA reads TGTGCCAGCAGCTTAAAAGCAAGCCCTACAAATCAGCCCCAGCATTTT.

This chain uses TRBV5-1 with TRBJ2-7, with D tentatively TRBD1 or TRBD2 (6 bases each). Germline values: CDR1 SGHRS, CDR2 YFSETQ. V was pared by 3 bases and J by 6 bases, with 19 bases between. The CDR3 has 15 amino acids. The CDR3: CASSSEGDSLFEQYF. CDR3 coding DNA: TGCGCCAGCAGCTCCGAGGGGGACTCCCTTTTCGAGCAGTACTTC.

This CDR3 is CAWRLAGGGETQYF. The CDR3 region has the DNA TGTGCCTGGCGACTAGCGGGGGGGGGAGAGACCCAGTACTTC. The V and J genes are TRBV30 and TRBJ2-5; 14 bases line up with TRBD2. The CDR3 consists of 14 residues. After removal of 5 bases from V and 4 bases from J, the junction contained 3 bases not matched to a gene. Germline assignment: CDR1 GTSNPN and CDR2 SVGIG (reference sequence).

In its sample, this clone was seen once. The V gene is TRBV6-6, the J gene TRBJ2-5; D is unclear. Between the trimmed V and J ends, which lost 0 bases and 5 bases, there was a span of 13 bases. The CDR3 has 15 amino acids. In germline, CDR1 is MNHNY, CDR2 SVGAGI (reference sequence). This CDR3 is CASSYSGRPWETQYF. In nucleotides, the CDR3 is TGTGCCAGCAGTTACTCAGGCAGGCCGTGGGAGACCCAGTACTTC.

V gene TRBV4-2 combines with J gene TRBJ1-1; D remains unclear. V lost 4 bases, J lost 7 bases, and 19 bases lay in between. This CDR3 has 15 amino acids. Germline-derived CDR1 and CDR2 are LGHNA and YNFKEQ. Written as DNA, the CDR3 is TGTGCCAGCAGCCCTTTGTCGGTTCGGGTCGGTGAAGCTTTCTTT. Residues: CASSPLSVRVGEAFF.

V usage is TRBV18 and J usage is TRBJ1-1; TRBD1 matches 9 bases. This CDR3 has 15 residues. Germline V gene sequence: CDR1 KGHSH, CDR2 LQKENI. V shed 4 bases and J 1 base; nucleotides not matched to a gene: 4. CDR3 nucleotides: TGTGCCAGCTCACTTGGGACAGGGAGGAACACTGAAGCTTTCTTT. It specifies CASSLGTGRNTEAFF.

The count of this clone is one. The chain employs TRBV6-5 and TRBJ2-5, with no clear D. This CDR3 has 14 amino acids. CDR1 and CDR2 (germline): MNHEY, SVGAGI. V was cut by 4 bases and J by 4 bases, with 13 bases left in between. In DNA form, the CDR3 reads TGTGCCAGCAGTTCATTTATCGGTGGAGAGACCCAGTACTTC. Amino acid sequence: CASSSFIGGETQYF.

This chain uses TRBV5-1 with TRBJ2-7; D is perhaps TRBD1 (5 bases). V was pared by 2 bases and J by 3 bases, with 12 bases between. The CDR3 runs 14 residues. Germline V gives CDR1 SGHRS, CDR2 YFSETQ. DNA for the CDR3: TGCGCCAGCAGCTTAAACAGGCAGTACTACGAGCAGTACTTC. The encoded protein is CASSLNRQYYEQYF.

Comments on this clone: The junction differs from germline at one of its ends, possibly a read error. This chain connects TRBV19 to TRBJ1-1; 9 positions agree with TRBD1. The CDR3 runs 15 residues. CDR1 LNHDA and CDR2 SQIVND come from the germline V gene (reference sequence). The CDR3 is CASRSRDRENTGAFF. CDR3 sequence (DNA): TGTGCCAGTAGGAGCCGGGACAGGGAGAACACTGGAGCTTTCTTT.

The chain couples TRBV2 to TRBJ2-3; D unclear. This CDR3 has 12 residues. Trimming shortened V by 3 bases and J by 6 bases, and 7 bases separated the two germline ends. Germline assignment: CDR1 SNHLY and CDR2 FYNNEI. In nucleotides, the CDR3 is TGTGCCAGCAGTGAGGGTTGGGATACGCAGTATTTT. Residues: CASSEGWDTQYF.

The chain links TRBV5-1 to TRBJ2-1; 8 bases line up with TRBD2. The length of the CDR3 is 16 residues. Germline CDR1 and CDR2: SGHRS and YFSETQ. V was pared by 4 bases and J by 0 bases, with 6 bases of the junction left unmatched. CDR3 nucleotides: TGCGCCAGCAGCCCGTCCGGGACTAGCTCCTACAATGAGCAGTTCTTC. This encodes CASSPSGTSSYNEQFF.